This entry concerns a single T cell receptor (beta chain). Its antigen is still unknown. The table came from immunoSEQ multiplex PCR; TCRdb's copy has only in-frame clones and leaves some out. The table lists a few thousand clones, roughly three quarters of them singletons. The source of the sample is a study of coeliac disease. Overall study context: The study queried TRBV7-2 bias without high-resolution HLA data. Study observations and caveats: Control samples showed higher TRB and TRG clonality than intraepithelial and lamina propria samples in active celiac disease. Most TRB amino acid sequences occurred in only one sample. Only 1 of 6 controls, but about 55% of the 18 coeliac samples, showed published gliadin-specific TRB sequences.

CDR3 length: 13 amino acids. Trimming shortened V by 5 bases and J by 4 bases, and 11 bases separated the two germline ends. The V gene's germline CDR1 is SGDLS and CDR2 YYNGEE. This sequence originates from a woman between 40 and 50 years old. Sequencing used lymphocytes from the gut lamina propria. This chain uses TRBV9 with TRBJ2-3; no clear D. CDR3 sequence: CASSRDFADTQYF. CDR3 in DNA: TGTGCCAGCAGTCGAGACTTCGCAGATACGCAGTATTTT. Combining the CDR3 with reference TRBV9 and TRBJ2-3 gives the whole variable domain DSGVTQTPKHLITATGQRVTLRCSPRSGDLSVYWYQQSLDQGLQFLIQYYNGEERAKGNILERFSAQQFPDLHSELNLSSLELGDSALYFCASSRDFADTQYFGPGTRLTVL.